This T cell receptor (beta chain) came from a study of T-cell reconstitution after alpha-beta-depleted transplantation in children. Per the germline V gene, CDR1 is SGHRS and CDR2 is YFSETQ. The CDR3 consists of 17 residues. V shed 0 bases and J 2 bases; nucleotides not matched to a gene: 7. The library targeted TCRbeta and was prepared with unique molecular identifiers. TCRdb re-analysed the PCR reads in MiXCR, keeping a single row per CDR3 protein. Of about a million distinct CDR3 sequences listed, 25% to 35% are singletons. Study conclusions and caveats: Fresh T-cell production supplied most of the T-cell counts and diversity seen one year after transplant. Reportedly, only several hundred clones from non-depleted graft cells drove alpha-beta T-cell counts at about two months. TCRbeta diversity was high at day 60 in some patients (a result of surviving recipient T cells and thymic progenitors).

Regarding this clonotype: Its antigen remains unknown.

The genes are TRBV5-1 and TRBJ2-3, with TRBD2 identical over 9 bases. The sequencing used PBMCs, mostly from graft donor cells, collected 360 days after TCRalphabeta/CD19-depleted stem cell transplant. The source of this sequence is a boy under two years old who had a stem cell transplant for SCID, so the T cells may come from the graft donor. The CDR3 reads CASSLAVAGGLTDTQYF. As DNA, the CDR3 is TGCGCCAGCAGCTTGGCCGTGGCGGGGGGGCTCACAGATACGCAGTATTTT.